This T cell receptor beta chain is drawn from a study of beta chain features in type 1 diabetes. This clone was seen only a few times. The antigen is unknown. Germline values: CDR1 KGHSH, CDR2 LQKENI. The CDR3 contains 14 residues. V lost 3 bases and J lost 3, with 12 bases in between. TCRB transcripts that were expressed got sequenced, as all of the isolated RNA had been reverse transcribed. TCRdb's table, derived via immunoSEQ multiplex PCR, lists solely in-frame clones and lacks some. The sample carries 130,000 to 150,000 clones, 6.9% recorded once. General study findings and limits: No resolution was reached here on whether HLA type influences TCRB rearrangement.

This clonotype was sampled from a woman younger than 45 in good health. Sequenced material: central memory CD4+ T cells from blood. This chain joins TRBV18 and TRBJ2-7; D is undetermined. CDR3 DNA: TGTGCCAGCTCACCCTCGGTTAGCATCTACGAGCAGTACTTC. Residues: CASSPSVSIYEQYF.